These 17 T cell receptor beta chains were sequenced from one sample in a study of CD8 T cells in ankylosing spondylitis. Which antigens these TCRs recognize remains unknown. General study findings and limits: What appeared characteristic of ankylosing spondylitis blood was a TCR beta motif of eight highly homologous variants.

TCRdb itself ran the 5' RACE reads through MiXCR, one entry per CDR3 protein. The table records around 770,000 distinct CDR3 sequences, about 20% of them present only once. The sample comprised blood, either unsorted or a sorted T cell fraction (not recorded which). These TCRs come from a male donor with ankylosing spondylitis.

CDR3 DNA sequence: TGTGCCAGCAGCGCCGCAGGGGGCGCATCCTACGAGCAGTACTTC. This gives the protein CASSAAGGASYEQYF. V gene TRBV9 combines with J gene TRBJ2-7; 8 nucleotides agree with TRBD1. Germline CDR1 SGDLS, CDR2 YYNGEE. The junction had 6 bases not matched to a gene; V was cut back by 3 bases and J by 1 base. This CDR3 is 15 amino acids long.

This clonotype was observed a few times. The chain recombines TRBV5-1 with TRBJ1-1; D gene unclear. Germline V gene sequence: CDR1 SGHRS, CDR2 YFSETQ. V was pared by 5 bases and J by 1 base, with 9 bases between. This CDR3 contains 13 residues. The CDR3 DNA is TGCGCCAGCAGGGCCTTCTGGAACACTGAAGCTTTCTTT. Its protein product is CASRAFWNTEAFF. Variable domain in full (rest from reference TRBV5-1 and TRBJ1-1): KAGVTQTPRYLIKTRGQQVTLSCSPISGHRSVSWYQQTPGQGLQFLFEYFSETQRNKGNFPGRFSGRQFSNSRSEMNVSTLELGDSALYLCASRAFWNTEAFFGQGTRLTVV.

This clonotype was recorded a few times. V gene TRBV4-1 combines with J gene TRBJ2-7; the D gene is possibly TRBD2 (6 bases). The CDR3 has 17 amino acids. Germline CDR1 reads MGHRA; CDR2 reads YSYEKL. Trimming shortened V by 4 bases and J by 2 bases, and 21 bases separated the two germline ends. CDR3 nucleotide sequence: TGCGCCAGCAGCCGGGACGTTCCGGCGGGGCGTACCTACGAGCAGTACTTC. Amino acids: CASSRDVPAGRTYEQYF.

This clonotype appeared a few times. CDR3 DNA: TGTGCCAGCGGGGAGGGGTCCTATGGCTACACCTTC. Translating gives CASGEGSYGYTF. V usage is TRBV5-6 and J usage is TRBJ1-2; TRBD1 is a possible D gene (5 bases). The CDR3 contains 12 residues. CDR1 and CDR2 (germline): SGHDT, YYEEEE. Trimming removed 7 bases at V and 4 bases at J, with 11 bases between.

The chain employs TRBV15 and TRBJ1-5; D uncertain. Germline loops: CDR1 LNHNV, CDR2 YYDKDF (reference sequence). V shed 0 bases and J shed 7 bases, with 16 bases lying between them. The CDR3 is 16 amino acids. CDR3 DNA sequence: TGTGCCACCAGCAGAGACTCAAAGGGATCGGGGCAGCCCCAGCATTTT. Translated: CATSRDSKGSGQPQHF.

The chain recombines TRBV20-1 with TRBJ2-7; 7 nucleotides align to TRBD2. CDR3 size: 12 residues. J lost 7 bases, V lost 6 bases, and 9 bases had no gene match. CDR1 is DFQATT, CDR2 SNEGSKA, per germline (reference sequence). CDR3 in DNA: TGCAGTGCCCCGCGAGCGGGACGGGAGCAGTACTTC. This gives the protein CSAPRAGREQYF.

This chain uses TRBV20-1 with TRBJ2-5; TRBD2 matches 7 bases. CDR1 and CDR2 (germline): DFQATT, SNEGSKA (reference sequence). Trimming cost V 1 base and J 4 bases; bases outside gene matches: 0. This CDR3 has 12 residues. CDR3 DNA: TGCAGTGCTAGAGGGGGGGGAGAGACCCAGTACTTC. This gives the protein CSARGGGETQYF.

This clonotype was counted only a few times. This rearrangement joins TRBV3-1 to TRBJ2-2; D is undetermined. The CDR3 is 15 amino acids. V was cut by 1 base and J by 0 bases, with 6 bases left in between. The germline CDR1 and CDR2 sequences are LGHDT and YNNKEL (reference sequence). The CDR3 is CASSQVGTNTGELFF. In nucleotides, the CDR3 is TGTGCCAGCAGCCAAGTAGGGACGAACACCGGGGAGCTGTTTTTT.

This clonotype was picked up a small number of times. V is TRBV9 and J is TRBJ2-1; 14 nucleotides line up with TRBD2. The CDR3 runs to 18 residues. The V gene's germline CDR1 is SGDLS and CDR2 YYNGEE. Trimming removed 0 bases from V and 7 bases from J; junction bases left unmatched: 9. The chain's CDR3 is CASSVATSGRAFSNEQFF. The DNA of the CDR3 is TGTGCCAGCAGCGTAGCGACTAGCGGGAGGGCCTTTTCGAATGAGCAGTTCTTC.

The chain links TRBV12-3 or TRBV12-4 to TRBJ2-1, with D possibly matching TRBD1 (5 bases). The CDR3 is made up of 17 amino acids. Trimming took 10 bases from V and 0 from J, leaving 22 bases between them. CDR3 in amino acids: CATLTRTRGYSYNEQFF. CDR3 DNA sequence: TGTGCCACCCTCACCCGGACAAGGGGATACTCCTACAATGAGCAGTTCTTC.

This clonotype was seen only a few times. The V gene is TRBV19, the J gene TRBJ1-5; TRBD1 is a possible D gene (6 bases). Germline V gene sequence: CDR1 LNHDA, CDR2 SQIVND (reference sequence). Trimming took off 3 bases at V and 0 bases at J, with 18 bases between the two ends. CDR3 length equals 18 residues. In DNA, the CDR3 is TGTGCCAGTAGTATCGCCCCCATTCAGGGGTATAGCAATCAGCCCCAGCATTTT. Its translation: CASSIAPIQGYSNQPQHF.

The sample holds many counts of this clonotype. CDR3 region: CASSPERASNQPQHF. The CDR3 nucleotides read TGTGCCAGCAGCCCAGAAAGAGCTAGCAATCAGCCCCAGCATTTT. The gene calls are TRBV4-2 and TRBJ1-5; no clear D. Germline CDR1 reads LGHNA; CDR2 reads YNFKEQ. This CDR3 region has 15 residues. V was pared by 4 bases and J by 0 bases, with 10 bases between.

This clonotype was seen a handful of times. The chain joins TRBV4-1 to TRBJ2-3; D may be TRBD1 or TRBD2 (5 bases each). This CDR3 is 20 amino acids long. Trimming stripped 0 bases from V and 0 bases from J, with 22 bases between. Germline-derived CDR1 and CDR2 are MGHRA and YSYEKL. The CDR3 loop reads CASSQESVWDPHDSTDTQYF. Written as DNA, the CDR3 is TGCGCCAGCAGCCAAGAGAGCGTCTGGGACCCACACGACAGCACAGATACGCAGTATTTT.

The chain links TRBV11-3 to TRBJ2-7; 7 positions agree with TRBD2. Germline V lookup: CDR1 SGHNT, CDR2 YENEEA. CDR3 length equals 16 residues. Trimming at V came to 8 bases and at J to 3 bases, leaving 16 bases not matched to a gene. The CDR3 DNA reads TGTGCCAGCTCCCGGATGACTAGCCCTTACCTCTACGAGCAGTACTTC. As protein: CASSRMTSPYLYEQYF.

This clonotype has just a few counts. CDR3 region: CASSPSLSGQETQYF. The CDR3 bases are TGTGCCAGCTCACCTTCTTTATCCGGTCAAGAGACCCAGTACTTC. V gene TRBV18 combines with J gene TRBJ2-5; D call uncertain. The V gene lost 3 bases and the J gene lost 2 bases, with 13 bases spanning the gap. Germline V gene sequence: CDR1 KGHSH, CDR2 LQKENI. There are 15 residues in the CDR3.

This chain links TRBV7-8 with TRBJ2-7; possibly TRBD2 for D (5 bases). V lost 1 base and J 4 bases, leaving 8 bases between the germline ends. The CDR3 has 13 amino acids. CDR1 SGHVS and CDR2 FQNEAQ come from the germline V gene. CDR3 in amino acids: CASSLVGEYEQYF. The DNA of the CDR3 is TGTGCCAGCAGCTTAGTTGGGGAGTACGAGCAGTACTTC.

As regards this clonotype: Its ends do not fully match the called genes, so a read error is possible. The gene calls are TRBV5-1 and TRBJ2-1; 16 bases align to TRBD2. Germline V CDR1 and CDR2: SGHRS, YFSETQ. The CDR3 contains 18 residues. The CDR3 protein is CASSPGLAGGRGDNVQFF. CDR3 in DNA: TGCGCCAGCAGCCCGGGACTAGCGGGAGGGCGTGGGGACAATGTGCAGTTCTTC.